This paragraph covers one T cell receptor (beta chain) sequence. Its antigen is undetermined. The study ran its PCR with 60 Vbeta and 13 Jbeta primers. The data were produced by immunoSEQ multiplex PCR, yet TCRdb's version contains in-frame clones alone and is incomplete. The sample shows 150,000 to 200,000 clones, approximately 80% of them seen only once. This sample is drawn from a study of cytomegalovirus exposure and HLA in healthy donors. Notes on the study in general: With high specificity and sensitivity, the classifier reportedly diagnosed cytomegalovirus status. The study put some 150 TCR beta chains on its list as cytomegalovirus-associated. The productive fraction for most TCR beta V segments was about 87% or about 30% in an earlier analysis.

Source material: PBMCs. This TCR was recovered from a woman in her 50s in good health and CMV-seronegative.

CDR3 protein: CASSGQGDTEAFF. For the CDR3, the DNA is TGTGCCAGCTCAGGACAGGGTGACACTGAAGCTTTCTTT. V usage is TRBV7-3 and J usage is TRBJ1-1; 8 bases map to TRBD1. J was trimmed by 3 bases and V by 8 bases; bases with no gene match: 5. This CDR3 has 13 amino acids. CDR1 is SGHTA, CDR2 FQGTGA, per germline. Filled out from reference TRBV7-3 and TRBJ1-1, the complete variable domain reads GAGVSQTPSNKVTEKGKYVELRCDPISGHTALYWYRQSLGQGPEFLIYFQGTGAADDSGLPNDRFFAVRPEGSVSTLKIQRTERGDSAVYLCASSGQGDTEAFFGQGTRLTVV.